Each of the 14 T cell receptor beta chains below was sequenced from the same sample in a study of vaccination effects on CD4 cells after COVID-19. No antigens are known for them. Antigen-specific CD4+ T cell clonotypes were called by their expansion after viral peptide-pool culture in ViraFEST. Upon completion of 10 days in culture, CD4+ T cells were isolated. Prior SARS-CoV-2 infection was absent in the vaccine recipients, as shown by negative nucleocapsid antibodies. Data came from immunoSEQ multiplex PCR; TCRdb stores just in-frame clones and leaves some out. The top ten hold roughly 5.6% of the sample, which has under 55,000 clones, 75% to 80% seen once. Sample: CD4+ T cells from PBMCs cultured with HCoV-OC43 spike peptides, taken before COVID-19 vaccination. Subset reported: HCoV-OC43 spike overlapping peptide pool stimulation. Receptors were obtained from a human donor who received a COVID-19 vaccine.

This clone appeared a single time. V gene TRBV5-1 combines with J gene TRBJ2-1; possibly TRBD1 for D (5 bases). V was shortened by 0 bases and J by 9 bases, with 16 bases between the two germline ends. CDR1 SGHRS and CDR2 YFSETQ come from the germline V gene. This CDR3 has 15 residues. This chain's CDR3 is CASSLADNQVREQFF. The CDR3, as DNA: TGCGCCAGCAGCTTGGCGGACAACCAGGTCCGTGAGCAGTTCTTC.

The chain joins TRBV5-1 to TRBJ2-5; 7 bases are a match to TRBD1. The CDR3 has 15 residues. V lost 4 bases and J lost 5; bases outside the gene matches: 11. Germline loops: CDR1 SGHRS, CDR2 YFSETQ. The CDR3: CASSPAPGQPETQYF. The CDR3 DNA follows: TGCGCCAGCAGCCCTGCTCCGGGACAGCCCGAGACCCAGTACTTC. Complete variable domain (other parts from reference TRBV5-1 and TRBJ2-5): KAGVTQTPRYLIKTRGQQVTLSCSPISGHRSVSWYQQTPGQGLQFLFEYFSETQRNKGNFPGRFSGRQFSNSRSEMNVSTLELGDSALYLCASSPAPGQPETQYFGPGTRLLVL.

J is TRBJ2-2 and V is TRBV18; D unclear. V was pared by 3 bases and J by 0 bases, with 14 bases between. CDR1 and CDR2 (germline): KGHSH, LQKENI. This CDR3 is 17 amino acids long. CDR3 region: CASSPLAGRPNTGELFF. The CDR3 region has the DNA TGTGCCAGCTCACCTTTAGCTGGCAGACCGAACACCGGGGAGCTGTTTTTT.

This clone was recorded once. V gene TRBV2 combines with J gene TRBJ1-5; D may be TRBD1 (6 bases). This CDR3 region has 13 residues. CDR1 is SNHLY, CDR2 FYNNEI, per germline. V gave up 4 bases and J gave up 5 bases, with 9 bases separating them. For the CDR3, the DNA is TGTGCCAGCAGTGGGTACAGGGATCAGCCCCAGCATTTT. Translated: CASSGYRDQPQHF.

This clone came up once. The rearrangement uses TRBV5-1 and TRBJ2-5, with 11 bases identical to TRBD1. The CDR3 covers 15 residues. Per germline, CDR1 SGHRS and CDR2 YFSETQ. Germline trimming cut 2 bases from V and 4 bases from J; bases unmatched to any gene: 4. CDR3 amino acids: CASSFLGQGGETQYF. The CDR3 DNA is TGCGCCAGCAGCTTCCTGGGACAGGGGGGAGAGACCCAGTACTTC.

CDR3 bases: TGTGCCAGCAGTTACTCGATTAAAGCGGGGGGACGCACAGATACGCAGTATTTT. Its protein product is CASSYSIKAGGRTDTQYF. V usage is TRBV6-2 or TRBV6-3 and J usage is TRBJ2-3; 9 bases line up with TRBD2. This CDR3 has 18 residues. With 0 bases clipped from V and 1 base from J, the junction kept 8 bases outside the gene matches. The germline V gene encodes CDR1 MNHEY and CDR2 SVGEGT.

This clone appeared once. V usage is TRBV7-3 and J usage is TRBJ2-5; D is possibly TRBD1 (5 bases). CDR1 is SGHTA and CDR2 is FQGTGA in the germline V gene. Trimming stripped 3 bases from V and 2 bases from J, with 7 bases between. The CDR3 is 13 amino acids. As DNA, the CDR3 is TGTGCCAGCAGCTTTGGGGCTCAAGAGACCCAGTACTTC. The encoded protein is CASSFGAQETQYF. The full variable domain, its missing parts supplied by reference TRBV7-3 and TRBJ2-5, is GAGVSQTPSNKVTEKGKYVELRCDPISGHTALYWYRQSLGQGPEFLIYFQGTGAADDSGLPNDRFFAVRPEGSVSTLKIQRTERGDSAVYLCASSFGAQETQYFGPGTRLLVL.

This clone was recorded only once. The chain carries TRBV5-1 and TRBJ2-1; TRBD1 matches at 7 bases. V shed 0 bases and J 7 bases; nucleotides not matched to a gene: 10. This CDR3 spans 16 amino acids. Germline V gene data show CDR1 as SGHRS and CDR2 as YFSETQ. CDR3 coding DNA: TGCGCCAGCAGCTTGGGGCGGCAAGGGGGCTTTAATGAGCAGTTCTTC. Its protein is CASSLGRQGGFNEQFF.

The chain uses TRBV15 and TRBJ1-1, with no clear D. Germline lookup yields CDR1 LNHNV and CDR2 YYDKDF (reference sequence). The CDR3 sequence is 15 residues long. The V end lost 0 bases, the J end lost 4 bases, and 12 bases lay between the germline ends. The CDR3 loop reads CATSRDNVLSTEAFF. In nucleotides, the CDR3 is TGTGCCACCAGCAGAGATAACGTACTCAGCACTGAAGCTTTCTTT.

The table lists this clone with a few counts. The chain has TRBV14 and TRBJ1-2, with D possibly TRBD1 on 6 matching bases. The CDR3 totals 15 residues. The V end was cut by 1 base, the J end by 8 bases, with 17 bases between. Germline V lookup: CDR1 SGHDN, CDR2 FVKESK. The CDR3 loop is CASSQGGTGSRGYTF. The CDR3 DNA is TGTGCCAGCAGCCAAGGGGGAACAGGGTCGCGGGGCTACACCTTC.

In this sample, this clone turned up a few times. The CDR3 DNA reads as TGTGCCAGCAGCTTATCCAATGAGCAGTTCTTC. This codes for CASSLSNEQFF. The V call is TRBV11-3, the J call TRBJ2-1, with D hard to call. The V gene lost 2 bases and the J gene lost 6 bases, with 2 bases spanning the gap. The CDR3 runs to 11 residues. Germline V gene lookup returns CDR1 SGHNT and CDR2 YENEEA.

V usage is TRBV7-2 and J usage is TRBJ1-2; D possibly corresponds to TRBD1 (5 bases). Trimming pared 1 base from V and 8 bases from J, leaving 17 bases between. Germline lookup yields CDR1 SGHTA and CDR2 FQGNSA. CDR3 length: 15 residues. The CDR3 DNA follows: TGTGCCAGCAGCTTAGACCGTTGGGGGGGGGACGGCTACACCTTC. It encodes CASSLDRWGGDGYTF.

This chain joins TRBV19 and TRBJ1-5, with a tentative D call TRBD1 (6 bases). Germline values: CDR1 LNHDA, CDR2 SQIVND (reference sequence). V was clipped by 8 bases and J by 6 bases, with 20 bases between them. The CDR3 is made up of 15 amino acids. As DNA, the CDR3 is TGTGCCAGTGGGACATCCCGGACGGGCAGTCAGCCCCAGCATTTT. Protein: CASGTSRTGSQPQHF.

The chain links TRBV28 to TRBJ2-3; 12 positions agree with TRBD2. This CDR3 has 16 amino acids. V lost 5 bases to trimming and J lost 1 base; unmatched junction nucleotides: 4. CDR1 is MDHEN and CDR2 is SYDVKM in the germline V gene. CDR3 DNA sequence: TGTGCCAGCAGTCTAGCGGGGGGGCTTCGCACAGATACGCAGTATTTT. Protein product: CASSLAGGLRTDTQYF.